The T cell receptor beta chain described here comes from a study of T cells in localized non-small cell lung cancer. With regard to this clone: As yet, its antigen is unknown.

Study-wide results and limits: Sequencing covered just one tumor region, so heterogeneity cannot be ruled out. Researchers found a median about 53 of the top 100 tumor clones in adjacent lung.

Method: immunoSEQ multiplex PCR; TCRdb's copy keeps in-frame clones and lacks some. Of over 65,000 clones in the sample, approximately 84% were seen once. Source: peripheral blood, taken before any cancer treatment. The TCR sequence derives from a female donor over 55 with stage I lung adenocarcinoma.

In DNA form, the CDR3 reads TGTGCCAGCAGCTTTAGCGAGAGCTCCTACGAGCAGTACTTC. Translating gives CASSFSESSYEQYF. The chain recombines TRBV7-2 with TRBJ2-7; possibly TRBD2 for D (5 bases). Trimming removed 3 bases from V and 0 bases from J, with 9 bases in between. The CDR3 sequence is 14 residues long. Germline CDR1 and CDR2: SGHTA and FQGNSA. The full variable domain, rest sourced from reference TRBV7-2 and TRBJ2-7, is GAGVSQSPSNKVTEKGKDVELRCDPISGHTALYWYRQSLGQGLEFLIYFQGNSAPDKSGLPSDRFSAERTGGSVSTLTIQRTQQEDSAVYLCASSFSESSYEQYFGPGTRLTVT.